This TCR beta chain was profiled in a study of PD-1 blockade in classical Hodgkin lymphoma. For the study at large: The study gave patients nivolumab 3 mg/kg intravenously every 2 weeks.

Trimming took off 6 bases at V and 0 bases at J, with 10 bases between the two ends. Germline V gene sequence: CDR1 SGHVS, CDR2 FNYEAQ. CDR3 size: 14 residues. Findings and limits, study-wide: Possibly reflecting disease activity or prior therapy, repertoire differences have causes that remain undefined. The authors excluded patients who started nivolumab under 1 year after ASCT. Significant TCR diversity gains by C4D1 occurred in CD4+ but not CD8+ cells.

To note about this clone: Its antigen is still unknown.

There was relapse after autologous stem cell transplantation in every patient, and there was variation in brentuximab vedotin exposure. Clones were read by immunoSEQ multiplex PCR, and TCRdb kept only the in-frame ones, dropping some. The sample lists over 50,000 clones, over 70% occurring once. This sequence joins TRBV7-6 and TRBJ2-3; D call uncertain. This material consisted of peripheral blood mononuclear cells (PBMCs), taken at baseline. This clonotype was sampled from a human donor with classical Hodgkin lymphoma. The DNA for the CDR3 is TGTGCCAGCAGACCCGGAGCTAGCACAGATACGCAGTATTTT. Its protein product is CASRPGASTDTQYF.